Sequencing of this T cell receptor (beta chain) was carried out in a study of blood T cell repertoires in COVID-19. TCRdb's copy holds only in-frame clones and misses some; the assay was immunoSEQ multiplex PCR. The sample contains about 270,000 clones, 75% to 95% of which appear only once. Trimming shortened V by 4 bases and J by 2 bases, and 8 bases separated the two germline ends. The CDR3 extends over 13 amino acids. Germline V CDR1 and CDR2: SGHTA, FQGNSA. The rearrangement joins TRBV7-2 to TRBJ2-5; the D is unclear. This receptor was obtained from a man aged 35 to 55 who had been exposed to COVID-19. The specimen sequenced was PBMCs or T cells enriched from blood (not recorded which). The CDR3 is CASSSAVQETQYF. The DNA for the CDR3 is TGTGCCAGCAGCTCGGCGGTGCAAGAGACCCAGTACTTC.